This T cell receptor beta chain was retrieved from a study of blood T cells in healthy people across ages. A sample-barcoded 5' primer and a J-beta primer mix were used in a second PCR of about 7 to 12 cycles. Researchers report that a template-switch adaptor with 12 random nucleotides tagged each cDNA molecule. Sequencing yielded, for each sample, at least 2.5 million paired-end reads carrying CDR3. In TCRdb, the 5' RACE reads were re-called with MiXCR into one record per CDR3 protein. Among approximately 800,000 distinct CDR3 sequences listed, roughly 56% were seen once. Isolation per sample recovered at least 7 million PBMCs. At least 5.5 micrograms of total RNA were extracted per sample. This sequence was found in a man in his forties in good health. Sequenced input: blood.

The CDR3 nucleotides read TGCGCCAGCAGATTCAATGACAGGGTTAACACTGAAGCTTTCTTT. It codes for CASRFNDRVNTEAFF. The chain carries TRBV5-1 and TRBJ1-1; 7 nucleotides line up with TRBD1. Trimming removed 5 bases from V and 2 bases from J; junction bases left unmatched: 9. The CDR3 totals 15 residues. Germline V CDR1 and CDR2: SGHRS, YFSETQ.